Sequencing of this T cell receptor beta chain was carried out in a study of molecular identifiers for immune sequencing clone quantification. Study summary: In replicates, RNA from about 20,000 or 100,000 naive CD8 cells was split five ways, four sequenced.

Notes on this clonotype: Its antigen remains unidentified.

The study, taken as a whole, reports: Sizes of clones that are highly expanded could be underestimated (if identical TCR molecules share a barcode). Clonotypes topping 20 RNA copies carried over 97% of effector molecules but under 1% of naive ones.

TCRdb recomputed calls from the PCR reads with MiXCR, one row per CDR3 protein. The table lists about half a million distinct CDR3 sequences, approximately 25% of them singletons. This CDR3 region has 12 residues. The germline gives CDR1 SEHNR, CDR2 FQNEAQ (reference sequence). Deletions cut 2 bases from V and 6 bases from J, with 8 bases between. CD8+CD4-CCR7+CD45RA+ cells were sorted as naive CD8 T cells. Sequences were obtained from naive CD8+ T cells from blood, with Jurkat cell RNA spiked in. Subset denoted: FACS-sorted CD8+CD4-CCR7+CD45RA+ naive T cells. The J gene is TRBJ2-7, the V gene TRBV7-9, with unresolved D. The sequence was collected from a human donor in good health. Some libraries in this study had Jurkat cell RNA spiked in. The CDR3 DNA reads TGTGCCAGCAGCTTAAGGGTCGCCGAGCAGTACTTC. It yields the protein CASSLRVAEQYF.